This T cell receptor beta chain was recorded in a study of neurological immune-mediated disorders. Study results and caveats: Sharing of CDR3 amino acid sequences among expanded clones across subjects was absent, suggesting private repertoires in all groups. In HTLV-1-associated myelopathy, TCR clonal expansion was greatest, and in multiple sclerosis it was least, below healthy controls.

The making of cDNA relied on 5'RACE with 10-nucleotide random UMIs. TCRdb reanalysed the 5' RACE reads using MiXCR and keeps one entry per CDR3 protein. This table holds 85,000 to 110,000 distinct CDR3 sequences, roughly 10% found once. This clonotype was recorded at least ten times. Its cognate antigen is unknown. The time point was: longitudinal time-point 3. 2 million unsorted PBMCs were stored in RNAlater at -80 °C before RNA extraction. The TCR comes from a female donor with HTLV-1-associated myelopathy (HAM/TSP). The sequencing input was PBMCs.

The CDR3, as DNA: TGCGCCAGCGGTAAATCGACAGGAACCGGGGAGCTGTTTTTT. It yields the protein CASGKSTGTGELFF. V gene TRBV5-1 combines with J gene TRBJ2-2; the D gene is possibly TRBD1 (6 bases). CDR1 is SGHRS, CDR2 YFSETQ, per germline. The CDR3 runs 14 residues. Trimming cost V 7 bases and J 5 bases, with 15 bases left between them.